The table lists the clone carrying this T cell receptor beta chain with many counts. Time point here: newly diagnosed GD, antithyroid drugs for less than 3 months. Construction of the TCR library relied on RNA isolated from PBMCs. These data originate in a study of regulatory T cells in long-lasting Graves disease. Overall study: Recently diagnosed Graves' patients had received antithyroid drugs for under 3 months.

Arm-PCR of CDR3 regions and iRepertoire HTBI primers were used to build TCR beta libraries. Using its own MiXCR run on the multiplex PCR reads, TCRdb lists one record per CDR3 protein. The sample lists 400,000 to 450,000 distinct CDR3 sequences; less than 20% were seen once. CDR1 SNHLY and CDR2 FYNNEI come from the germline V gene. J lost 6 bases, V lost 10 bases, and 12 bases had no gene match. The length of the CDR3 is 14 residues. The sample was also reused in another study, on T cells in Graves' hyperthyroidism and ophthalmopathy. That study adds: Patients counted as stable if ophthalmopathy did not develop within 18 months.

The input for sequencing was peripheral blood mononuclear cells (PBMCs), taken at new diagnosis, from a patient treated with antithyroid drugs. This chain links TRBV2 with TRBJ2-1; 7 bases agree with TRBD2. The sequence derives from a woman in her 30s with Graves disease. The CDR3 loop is CANLRGAGSNEQFF. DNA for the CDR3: TGTGCCAACCTCCGTGGAGCGGGAAGCAATGAGCAGTTCTTC.